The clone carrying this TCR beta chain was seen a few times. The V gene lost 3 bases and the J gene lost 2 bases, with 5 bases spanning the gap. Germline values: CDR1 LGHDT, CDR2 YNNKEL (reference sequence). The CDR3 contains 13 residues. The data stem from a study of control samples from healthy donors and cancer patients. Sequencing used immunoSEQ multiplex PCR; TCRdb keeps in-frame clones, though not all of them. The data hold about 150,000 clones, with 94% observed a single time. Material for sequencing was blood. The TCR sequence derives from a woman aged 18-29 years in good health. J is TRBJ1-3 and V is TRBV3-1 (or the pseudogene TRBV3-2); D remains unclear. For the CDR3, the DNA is TGTGCCAGCAGCCATGCGACTGGAAACACCATATATTTT. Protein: CASSHATGNTIYF.